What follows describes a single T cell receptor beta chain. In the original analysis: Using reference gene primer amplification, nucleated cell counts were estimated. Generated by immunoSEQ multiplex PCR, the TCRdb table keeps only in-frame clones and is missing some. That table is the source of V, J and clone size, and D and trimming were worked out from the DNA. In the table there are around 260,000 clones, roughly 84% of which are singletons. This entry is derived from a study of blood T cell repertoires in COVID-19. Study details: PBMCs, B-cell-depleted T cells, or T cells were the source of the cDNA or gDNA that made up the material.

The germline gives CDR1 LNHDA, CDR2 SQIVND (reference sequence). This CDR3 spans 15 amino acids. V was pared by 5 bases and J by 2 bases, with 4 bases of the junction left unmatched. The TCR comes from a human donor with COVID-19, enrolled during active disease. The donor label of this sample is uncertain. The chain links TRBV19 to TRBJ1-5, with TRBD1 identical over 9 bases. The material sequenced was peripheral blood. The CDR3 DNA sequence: TGTGCCAGTAGTTTCCGGACAGGGGGCAATCAGCCCCAGCATTTT. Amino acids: CASSFRTGGNQPQHF.